The clone carrying this TCR beta chain was recorded many times. The target antigen is unknown. 5'RACE template switching produced TCR cDNA carrying a universal primer site and UMIs. TCRdb reanalysed the 5' RACE reads using MiXCR and keeps one entry per CDR3 protein. There are about 120,000 distinct CDR3 sequences in the sample; approximately 7.1% occur only once, and 2.7% lies in the top ten. The sample comes from a study of T cells after yellow fever vaccination. Findings and caveats of the study: Within FACS-sorted repertoires, abundant clonotypes contaminating from the bulk population could be present. Clonotypes shared by both compartments, CD4 and CD8, made up a small share.

The sequenced sample was CD4+ T cells sorted from PBMCs, obtained more than 35 days after the first yellow fever vaccination. The sequence came from a man younger than 30 who received the YFV17D yellow fever vaccine.

The CDR3 spells CAISEQGTGNTIYF. The CDR3 coding sequence is TGTGCCATCAGTGAGCAGGGCACTGGAAACACCATATATTTT. V usage is TRBV10-3 and J usage is TRBJ1-3; D possibly corresponds to TRBD1 (5 bases). Germline V gene data show CDR1 as ENHRY and CDR2 as SYGVKD. With 2 bases removed from V and 2 bases from J, the gap between germline ends came to 7 bases. The CDR3 has 14 amino acids.